Listed below are T cell receptor beta chains from one sample, sequenced in a study of cytomegalovirus exposure and HLA in healthy donors. Clones were read by immunoSEQ multiplex PCR, and TCRdb kept only the in-frame ones, dropping some. Of around 72,000 clones listed, around 80% are singletons. The sequencing sample was made of PBMCs. These receptors were collected from a man aged 45-60 years in good health and CMV-seronegative. Both conserved end residues are part of each CDR3. A D gene is named only where the DNA matches it firmly. Only part of the rows carry a size: once, few, many, or a class if the clone is expanded.

J gene	D gene	V gene	clone size	CDR3 protein	CDR3 DNA
TRBJ1-1	.	TRBV4-1	.	CASSQAGWGGGRTKLNTEAFF	TGCGCCAGCAGCCAAGCTGGATGGGGCGGGGGCAGGACGAAATTGAACACTGAAGCTTTCTTT
TRBJ1-2	TRBD1	TRBV19	.	CASRSGGTGVRSGYTF	TGTGCCAGTCGATCAGGGGGGACAGGGGTCCGTTCGGGCTACACCTTC
TRBJ1-4	.	TRBV27	.	CASSPRDLGGEKLFF	TGTGCCAGCAGTCCCCGGGACTTGGGGGGAGAAAAACTGTTTTTT
TRBJ1-1	.	TRBV5-6	.	CASSLLVWPEAFF	TGTGCCAGCAGCTTGCTCGTTTGGCCTGAAGCTTTCTTT
TRBJ2-2	TRBD1	TRBV25-1	.	CASNRGSGSGELFF	TGTGCCAGTAACAGGGGTTCAGGGTCCGGGGAGCTGTTTTTT
TRBJ2-7	TRBD2	TRBV5-4	.	CASSIPGGRAGEQYF	TGTGCCAGCAGCATACCCGGCGGGAGGGCCGGCGAGCAGTACTTC
TRBJ2-7	.	TRBV9	few	CASSVAAGNYEQYF	TGTGCCAGCAGCGTAGCTGCGGGAAACTACGAGCAGTACTTC
TRBJ1-2	TRBD1	TRBV5-4	.	CASSQTGIRNYGYTF	TGTGCCAGCAGCCAGACAGGGATCCGGAACTATGGCTACACCTTC
TRBJ1-4	.	TRBV27	.	CASSIRSGGAMDEKLFF	TGTGCCAGCAGCATACGGAGTGGGGGGGCAATGGATGAAAAACTGTTTTTT
TRBJ2-1	TRBD1	TRBV29-1	.	CSVEGTESSYNEQFF	TGCAGCGTTGAGGGGACAGAGAGCTCCTACAATGAGCAGTTCTTC
TRBJ1-1	.	TRBV6-5	.	CASSFGGTEAFF	TGTGCCAGCAGTTTCGGGGGCACTGAAGCTTTCTTT
TRBJ1-1	.	TRBV25-1	once	CASALGNTEAFF	TGTGCCAGCGCACTGGGCAACACTGAAGCTTTCTTT
TRBJ1-6	.	TRBV7-8	.	CASSLTENSPLHF	TGTGCCAGCAGCTTGACGGAGAATTCACCCCTCCACTTT
TRBJ2-5	.	TRBV6-1	.	CASSPGSSLLETQYF	TGTGCCAGCAGCCCCGGTAGCTCTCTTTTAGAGACCCAGTACTTC
TRBJ2-7	.	TRBV28	few	CASSPPVNEQYF	TGTGCCAGCAGTCCCCCGGTAAACGAGCAGTACTTC
TRBJ2-1	.	TRBV7-8	.	CASSPDSNEQFF	TGTGCCAGCAGCCCCGACAGTAATGAGCAGTTCTTC
TRBJ2-3	.	TRBV7-6	.	CASSLSFGREADTQYF	TGTGCCAGCAGCTTAAGTTTTGGAAGGGAGGCAGATACGCAGTATTTT
TRBJ1-4	.	TRBV7-9	once	CASSLGALSTNEKLFF	TGTGCCAGCAGCTTAGGAGCTCTCTCAACTAATGAAAAACTGTTTTTT
TRBJ2-3	.	TRBV18	.	CASSRSGTDTQYF	TGTGCCAGCTCAAGATCAGGCACAGATACGCAGTATTTT
TRBJ1-1	.	TRBV7-9	.	CASSQWDFTEAFF	TGTGCCAGCAGCCAATGGGACTTTACTGAAGCTTTCTTT
TRBJ1-5	.	TRBV18	.	CASSPGTDQPQHF	TGTGCCAGCTCACCAGGCACAGATCAGCCCCAGCATTTT
TRBJ1-1	.	TRBV19	few	CASSRFFGGSTEAFF	TGTGCCAGTAGTCGATTTTTCGGGGGTTCGACTGAAGCTTTCTTT
TRBJ2-3	TRBD1	TRBV5-1	.	CASSRDRGPTDTQYF	TGCGCCAGCAGCAGAGACAGGGGCCCCACAGATACGCAGTATTTT
TRBJ1-1	TRBD1	TRBV7-2	.	CASSFIHRGSEAFF	TGTGCCAGCAGCTTCATCCACAGGGGTTCTGAAGCTTTCTTT
TRBJ2-1	TRBD2	TRBV9	.	CASSVGASGLGEQFF	TGTGCCAGCAGCGTAGGGGCTAGCGGGTTGGGTGAGCAGTTCTTC
TRBJ2-3	.	TRBV7-8	.	CASSPRPLGGTDTQYF	TGTGCCAGCAGCCCAAGACCCCTCGGGGGCACAGATACGCAGTATTTT
TRBJ2-1	.	TRBV28	.	CASSLAGTWGEQFF	TGTGCCAGCAGTTTGGCGGGGACCTGGGGTGAGCAGTTCTTC
TRBJ2-7	TRBD2	TRBV27	.	CASRYGWTSGAYEQYF	TGTGCCAGCAGATATGGATGGACTAGCGGAGCCTACGAGCAGTACTTC
TRBJ1-2	.	TRBV5-1	.	CASSSGIDGRYTF	TGCGCCAGCAGCTCCGGGATCGATGGACGCTACACCTTC
TRBJ1-4	.	TRBV7-9	.	CASGTGYEKLFF	TGTGCCAGCGGAACAGGGTACGAAAAACTGTTTTTT
TRBJ1-1	TRBD1	TRBV7-9	.	CASSFNRGLNTEAFF	TGTGCCAGCAGCTTTAACAGGGGGCTGAACACTGAAGCTTTCTTT
TRBJ2-6	.	TRBV5-1	.	CATQPQGSGANVLTF	TGCGCCACCCAGCCCCAGGGTTCCGGGGCCAACGTCCTGACTTTC
TRBJ1-4	.	TRBV27	.	CASSLGQGEKLFF	TGTGCCAGCAGTTTAGGGCAGGGTGAAAAACTGTTTTTT
TRBJ2-2	TRBD2	TRBV7-2	few	CASSLGLAGATNTGELFF	TGTGCCAGCAGCTTAGGACTAGCGGGAGCCACGAACACCGGGGAGCTGTTTTTT
TRBJ2-1	TRBD1	TRBV6-5	medium-sized	CASNAQGAGNEQFF	TGTGCCAGCAACGCACAGGGGGCGGGGAATGAGCAGTTCTTC
TRBJ2-1	TRBD2	TRBV19	.	CASSNIAGGPSNEQFF	TGTGCCAGTAGTAATATAGCGGGAGGGCCAAGCAATGAGCAGTTCTTC
TRBJ2-1	TRBD2	TRBV10-1	.	CASSEMAGGLKFF	TGCGCCAGCAGTGAGATGGCGGGGGGACTCAAGTTCTTC
TRBJ1-1	TRBD1	TRBV19	once	CASSSKGQLNTEAFF	TGTGCCAGTAGTAGCAAGGGACAGTTGAACACTGAAGCTTTCTTT
TRBJ2-4	.	TRBV28	.	CASSFPQNIQYF	TGTGCCAGCAGTTTCCCCCAGAACATTCAGTACTTC
TRBJ1-3	.	TRBV7-9	.	CASSPSRENTIYF	TGTGCCAGCAGCCCCTCGAGGGAAAACACCATATATTTT
TRBJ2-7	TRBD1	TRBV28	.	CASSSRDRGEQYF	TGTGCCAGCAGTTCCCGGGACAGGGGCGAGCAGTACTTC
TRBJ2-2	TRBD2	TRBV7-3	.	CASSPSRTSGGLNTGELFF	TGTGCCAGCAGCCCATCCCGGACTAGCGGGGGCCTCAACACCGGGGAGCTGTTTTTT
TRBJ1-1	.	TRBV9	.	CASSVGGGVTEAFF	TGTGCCAGCAGCGTAGGGGGAGGAGTCACTGAAGCTTTCTTT
TRBJ1-5	TRBD1	TRBV18	.	CASSQRETGNQPQHF	TGTGCCAGCTCCCAAAGGGAGACAGGGAATCAGCCCCAGCATTTT
TRBJ2-3	TRBD1	TRBV18	.	CASSPSGQGTDTQYF	TGTGCCAGCTCACCAAGCGGACAGGGCACAGATACGCAGTATTTT
TRBJ2-2	.	TRBV5-4	.	CASSPISNTGELFF	TGTGCCAGCAGCCCTATCTCTAACACCGGGGAGCTGTTTTTT
TRBJ1-6	.	TRBV25-1	.	CASSERPTGRSPLHF	TGTGCCAGCAGTGAGCGGCCGACGGGTCGTTCACCCCTCCACTTT
TRBJ2-1	.	TRBV6-1	.	CASSELTASYNEQFF	TGTGCCAGCAGTGAACTGACAGCGTCCTACAATGAGCAGTTCTTC
TRBJ1-2	TRBD1	TRBV30	.	CAWSVRRTGGYGYTF	TGTGCCTGGAGTGTACGTCGGACAGGGGGATATGGCTACACCTTC
TRBJ2-3	.	TRBV7-2	.	CASSLQPPRLAGSTDTQYF	TGTGCCAGCAGCTTACAACCTCCTCGGCTAGCTGGTAGCACAGATACGCAGTATTTT
TRBJ2-7	TRBD1	TRBV6-1	.	CASGGTGSTYEQYF	TGTGCCAGCGGTGGGACAGGATCCACCTACGAGCAGTACTTC
TRBJ2-3	TRBD2	TRBV7-9	.	CASSYSGGADTQYF	TGTGCCAGCAGTTATAGCGGGGGAGCAGATACGCAGTATTTT